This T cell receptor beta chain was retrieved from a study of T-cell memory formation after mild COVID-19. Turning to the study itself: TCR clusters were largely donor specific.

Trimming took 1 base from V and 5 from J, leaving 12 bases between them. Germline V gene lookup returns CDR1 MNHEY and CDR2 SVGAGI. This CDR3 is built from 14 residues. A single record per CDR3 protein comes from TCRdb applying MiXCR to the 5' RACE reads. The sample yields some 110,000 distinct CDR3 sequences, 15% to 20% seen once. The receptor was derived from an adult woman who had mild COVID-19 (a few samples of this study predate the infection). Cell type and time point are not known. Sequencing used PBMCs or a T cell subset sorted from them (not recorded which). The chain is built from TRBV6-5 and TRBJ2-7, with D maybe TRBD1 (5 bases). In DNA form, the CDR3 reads TGTGCCAGCAGTTACTACGGGCAGGGCGACGAGCAGTACTTC. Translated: CASSYYGQGDEQYF.